A single sample gave rise to the 31 T cell receptor beta chains below, sequenced in a study of blood T cell repertoires in COVID-19. Profiling relied on immunoSEQ multiplex PCR, and the TCRdb table lists in-frame clones only, not all of them. The table shows nearly 200,000 clones, with around nine tenths occurring only once. The sequenced sample consisted of peripheral blood. These receptors were obtained from a woman aged 35 to 49 who had recovered from COVID-19.

CDR3 loop: CASSFLQHNEQFF. The CDR3 bases are TGTGCCAGCAGCTTTTTACAACACAATGAGCAGTTCTTC. The rearrangement joins TRBV28 to TRBJ2-1; D is undetermined. Germline V gives CDR1 MDHEN, CDR2 SYDVKM. This CDR3 is built from 13 residues. V was shortened by 6 bases and J by 5 bases, with 11 bases between the two germline ends.

The chain recombines TRBV7-9 with TRBJ2-5; 11 bases are a match to TRBD2. The length of the CDR3 is 16 residues. The germline CDR1 and CDR2 sequences are SEHNR and FQNEAQ (reference sequence). The V gene end was trimmed by 4 bases and the J gene end by 4 bases; junction bases not matched to a gene: 8. CDR3 amino acids: CASSSVAGGELETQYF. The CDR3 coding sequence is TGTGCCAGCAGCTCCGTAGCGGGAGGGGAATTAGAGACCCAGTACTTC.

The rearrangement joins TRBV6-1 to TRBJ2-5; D uncertain. The CDR3 contains 12 residues. CDR1 is MNHNS and CDR2 is SASEGT in the germline V gene. V gave up 2 bases and J gave up 2 bases, with 3 bases separating them. CDR3 region: CASSEYQETQYF. Written as DNA, the CDR3 is TGTGCCAGCAGTGAATATCAAGAGACCCAGTACTTC.

CDR3 in DNA: TGTGCCAGCAGTTTGACGGGACAGGGAAGGTACGAGCAGTACTTC. This sequence encodes CASSLTGQGRYEQYF. V gene TRBV28 combines with J gene TRBJ2-7; TRBD1 aligns across 9 bases. V lost 3 bases to trimming and J lost 4 bases; unmatched junction nucleotides: 7. Germline lookup yields CDR1 MDHEN and CDR2 SYDVKM. CDR3 size: 15 residues. The full variable domain, its missing parts supplied by reference TRBV28 and TRBJ2-7, is DVKVTQSSRYLVKRTGEKVFLECVQDMDHENMFWYRQDPGLGLRLIYFSYDVKMKEKGDIPEGYSVSREKKERFSLILESASTNQTSMYLCASSLTGQGRYEQYFGPGTRLTVT.

The V gene is TRBV5-1, the J gene TRBJ1-4; 9 nucleotides line up with TRBD1. Looked up from germline, CDR1 is SGHRS and CDR2 is YFSETQ. The trim removed 5 bases at V and 3 bases at J, leaving 5 bases unmatched. This CDR3 comprises 15 residues. For the CDR3, the DNA is TGCGCCAGCAGAAAACAGGGGGCCGCTAATGAAAAACTGTTTTTT. This codes for CASRKQGAANEKLFF.

To note about this clone: One end of the junction varies from germline; a read error may be responsible. V gene TRBV29-1 combines with J gene TRBJ1-2; D gene ambiguous. There are 12 residues in the CDR3. CDR1 and CDR2 (germline): SQVTM, ANQGSEA. The CDR3 is CTVSPVNYGYTF. In DNA form, the CDR3 reads TGCACCGTTTCTCCGGTGAACTATGGCTACACCTTC.

V gene TRBV5-1 combines with J gene TRBJ2-1; no clear D. This CDR3 is 15 amino acids long. V lost 3 bases to trimming and J lost 0 bases, with 10 bases between them. CDR1 and CDR2 from the germline V gene are SGHRS and YFSETQ. Here the CDR3 reads CASSSVPSSYNEQFF. The CDR3 nucleotides are TGCGCCAGCAGCTCTGTTCCCAGCTCCTACAATGAGCAGTTCTTC.

This sequence joins TRBV21-1 and TRBJ1-1; the D call TRBD1 from the table was never checked on the DNA. TRBV21-1 is a recognized pseudogene. This CDR3 has 18 amino acids. This CDR3 is CASIPFGPRVCGNTEAFF. CDR3 bases: TGTGCCAGCATCCCCTTTGGGCCCAGGGTTTGCGGGAACACTGAAGCTTTCTTT.

This rearrangement joins TRBV25-1 to TRBJ2-1; 11 bases map to TRBD2. Germline lookup yields CDR1 MGHDK and CDR2 SYGVNS. This CDR3 spans 13 amino acids. Trimming at V came to 6 bases and at J to 6 bases, leaving 1 base not matched to a gene. The CDR3 bases are TGTGCCAGCAGCCTAGCGGGAGGCAATGAGCAGTTCTTC. Protein: CASSLAGGNEQFF.

This chain joins TRBV2 and TRBJ2-7, with D tentatively TRBD2 (6 bases). The CDR3 has 15 amino acids. Trimming shortened V by 7 bases and J by 1 base, and 17 bases separated the two germline ends. CDR1 is SNHLY and CDR2 is FYNNEI in the germline V gene. The CDR3 bases are TGTGCCAGCACAACCCAAGCGGGCCCATCCTACGAGCAGTACTTC. Protein: CASTTQAGPSYEQYF.

This sequence joins TRBV6-1 and TRBJ2-7, with D uncertain. V gave up 8 bases and J gave up 2 bases, with 10 bases separating them. The germline V gene encodes CDR1 MNHNS and CDR2 SASEGT. This CDR3 region has 12 residues. The CDR3 is CASSIVPYEQYF. CDR3 in DNA: TGTGCCAGCTCAATAGTCCCCTACGAGCAGTACTTC.

The rearrangement links TRBV29-1 to TRBJ2-2, with D maybe TRBD2 (5 bases). CDR1 and CDR2 (germline): SQVTM, ANQGSEA. The CDR3 consists of 14 residues. Trimming shortened V by 6 bases and J by 1 base, and 12 bases separated the two germline ends. Here the CDR3 DNA reads TGCAGCGTATCCTTCGAGGGGAACACCGGGGAGCTGTTTTTT. Amino acids: CSVSFEGNTGELFF.

V and J are TRBV4-3 and TRBJ2-1; 9 bases agree with TRBD2. The germline V gene has CDR1 LGHNA and CDR2 YSLEER. Losses at the gene ends were 0 bases for V and 9 bases for J; bases not matched to a gene: 3. The CDR3 sequence is 14 residues long. The CDR3 sequence: CASSQETSGIEQFF. In DNA form, the CDR3 reads TGCGCCAGCAGCCAAGAGACTAGCGGAATTGAGCAGTTCTTC.

V usage is TRBV4-3 and J usage is TRBJ2-7; D possibly corresponds to TRBD1 (5 bases). The germline V gene has CDR1 LGHNA and CDR2 YSLEER. The CDR3 has 14 amino acids. V lost 2 bases and J lost 1, with 9 bases in between. The CDR3 DNA follows: TGCGCCAGCAGCCAAATTTCAGGGTCCTACGAGCAGTACTTC. Amino acids: CASSQISGSYEQYF.

The chain has TRBV28 and TRBJ1-1; 10 bases fit TRBD1. This CDR3 comprises 14 residues. J gave up 14 bases and V 10 bases, and 19 bases lay outside the gene matches. CDR1 MDHEN and CDR2 SYDVKM come from the germline V gene. CDR3 sequence (DNA): TGTGCCACCCAACCTCGACAGGGGGCGAGTGTGGCGTTCTTT. This sequence encodes CATQPRQGASVAFF.

The chain employs TRBV6-2 or TRBV6-3 and TRBJ2-7, with D possibly being TRBD2 (6 bases). The CDR3 consists of 16 residues. Germline lookup yields CDR1 MNHEY and CDR2 SVGEGT. Trimming left V 2 bases short and J 1 base short, with 15 bases between. Written as DNA, the CDR3 is TGTGCCAGCAGTTACGGGACTTCGGGAGTATCCTACGAGCAGTACTTC. It is translated as CASSYGTSGVSYEQYF.

CDR3 in amino acids: CASSLDRNQPQHF. CDR3 DNA: TGTGCCAGCAGCTTAGACAGAAATCAGCCCCAGCATTTT. The chain recombines TRBV11-2 with TRBJ1-5; D is unclear. Deletions cut 0 bases from V and 4 bases from J, with 4 bases between. This CDR3 spans 13 amino acids. Germline CDR1 and CDR2: SGHAT and FQNNGV.

The rearrangement joins TRBV11-3 to TRBJ2-1; D is perhaps TRBD2 (6 bases). Germline V CDR1 and CDR2: SGHNT, YENEEA. V lost 1 base, J lost 4 bases, and 8 bases lay in between. The length of the CDR3 is 14 residues. For the CDR3, the DNA is TGTGCCAGCAGCTTAGCGGGGGTTTACAATGAGCAGTTCTTC. Translation: CASSLAGVYNEQFF.

The genes are TRBV5-1 and TRBJ1-6, with D possibly being TRBD1 (5 bases). The germline V gene encodes CDR1 SGHRS and CDR2 YFSETQ. The V gene lost 0 bases and the J gene lost 9 bases, with 16 bases spanning the gap. This CDR3 has 16 amino acids. The CDR3 loop is CASSLGGTGRTSPLHF. The CDR3 region has the DNA TGCGCCAGCAGCTTGGGGGGGACCGGGAGGACTTCACCCCTCCACTTT.

The chain carries TRBV10-3 and TRBJ1-5; D not certain. This CDR3 is 14 amino acids long. From germline, CDR1 is ENHRY and CDR2 SYGVKD. Trimming removed 10 bases at V and 1 base at J, with 14 bases between. CDR3 sequence (DNA): TGTGCCACATCGTCCGACGGGAGCAATCAGCCCCAGCATTTT. Its translation: CATSSDGSNQPQHF.

The J gene is TRBJ1-4, the V gene TRBV7-2; no clear D gene. The CDR3 spans 12 residues. V lost 5 bases to trimming and J lost 8 bases, with 9 bases between them. Germline V gives CDR1 SGHTA, CDR2 FQGNSA. This CDR3 is CASSGPGEKLFF. The CDR3 coding sequence is TGTGCCAGCAGCGGCCCAGGCGAAAAACTGTTTTTT. Filled out from reference TRBV7-2 and TRBJ1-4, the complete variable domain reads GAGVSQSPSNKVTEKGKDVELRCDPISGHTALYWYRQSLGQGLEFLIYFQGNSAPDKSGLPSDRFSAERTGGSVSTLTIQRTQQEDSAVYLCASSGPGEKLFFGSGTQLSVL.

The CDR3, as DNA: TGCGCCAGCAGCTCAACCGCCGCCACTCTAAACACCGGGGAGCTGTTTTTT. This codes for CASSSTAATLNTGELFF. The J gene is TRBJ2-2, the V gene TRBV5-1; D is unresolved. The CDR3 covers 17 residues. V gave up 3 bases and J gave up 2 bases, with 17 bases separating them. Germline CDR1 and CDR2: SGHRS and YFSETQ.

The gene calls are TRBV6-5 and TRBJ2-7; a weak D match, TRBD2 (6 bases). The V end was cut by 7 bases, the J end by 5 bases, with 15 bases between. This CDR3 is built from 13 residues. Germline CDR1 and CDR2: MNHEY and SVGAGI. This CDR3 reads CASKGGGPDEQYF. CDR3 bases: TGTGCCAGCAAGGGCGGAGGGCCCGACGAGCAGTACTTC.

The chain couples TRBV27 to TRBJ2-7; 8 positions match TRBD1. The CDR3 spans 15 residues. The ends lost 0 bases at V and 0 bases at J; junction bases unmatched: 1. Germline CDR1 MNHEY, CDR2 SMNVEV (reference sequence). The CDR3 sequence is CASSLSTGGSYEQYF. The CDR3 DNA reads as TGTGCCAGCAGTTTATCCACAGGGGGCTCCTACGAGCAGTACTTC.

This chain links TRBV7-9 with TRBJ2-7, with TRBD2 matching over 10 bases. The V gene end was trimmed by 5 bases and the J gene end by 2 bases; junction bases not matched to a gene: 9. Germline assignment: CDR1 SEHNR and CDR2 FQNEAQ (reference sequence). The CDR3 is 16 amino acids. CDR3 residues: CASSGIAGGATYEQYF. CDR3 coding DNA: TGTGCCAGCAGCGGGATAGCGGGAGGCGCCACCTACGAGCAGTACTTC. Full variable domain (missing parts from reference TRBV7-9 and TRBJ2-7): DTGVSQNPRHKITKRGQNVTFRCDPISEHNRLYWYRQTLGQGPEFLTYFQNEAQLEKSRLLSDRFSAERPKGSFSTLEIQRTEQGDSAMYLCASSGIAGGATYEQYFGPGTRLTVT.

V and J are TRBV7-9 and TRBJ2-2; D remains ambiguous. The germline V gene encodes CDR1 SEHNR and CDR2 FQNEAQ (reference sequence). The CDR3 totals 15 residues. Trimming removed 1 base from V and 1 base from J, with 7 bases in between. The CDR3 DNA sequence: TGTGCCAGCAGCTTAGACGCCAGGAACACCGGGGAGCTGTTTTTT. It codes for CASSLDARNTGELFF.

The V gene is TRBV18, the J gene TRBJ2-1; 12 nucleotides line up with TRBD1. The germline V gene encodes CDR1 KGHSH and CDR2 LQKENI. The CDR3 loop spans 17 amino acids. Trimming took 2 bases from V and 6 from J; bases not matched to a gene: 8. This CDR3 is CASSPRIGDRGLNEQFF. The DNA for the CDR3 is TGTGCCAGCTCACCAAGGATCGGGGACAGGGGGCTCAATGAGCAGTTCTTC.

The chain has TRBV6-5 and TRBJ2-7, with D hard to call. The germline V gene has CDR1 MNHEY and CDR2 SVGAGI. V was pared by 6 bases and J by 3 bases, with 12 bases between. The CDR3 is 13 residues long. The CDR3 loop reads CASSVDKIYEQYF. CDR3 nucleotide sequence: TGTGCCAGCAGCGTAGATAAAATCTACGAGCAGTACTTC.

The V gene is TRBV30, the J gene TRBJ2-2; D unclear. The CDR3 has 14 residues. Germline V lookup: CDR1 GTSNPN, CDR2 SVGIG (reference sequence). Trimming removed 8 bases from V and 0 bases from J, with 13 bases in between. The CDR3 DNA reads TGTGCCGCACGTCCAGTGACGAACACCGGGGAGCTGTTTTTT. This encodes CAARPVTNTGELFF.

The chain links TRBV10-3 to TRBJ1-1; no reliable D call. This CDR3 has 14 amino acids. With 7 bases removed from V and 1 base from J, the gap between germline ends came to 13 bases. Germline CDR1 ENHRY, CDR2 SYGVKD. The CDR3 region is CAIKTDISNTEAFF. Here the CDR3 DNA reads TGTGCCATCAAAACTGACATATCGAACACTGAAGCTTTCTTT.

This clone turned up a few times. This chain links TRBV3-1 (or the pseudogene TRBV3-2) with TRBJ2-1; D remains unclear. V was trimmed by 4 bases and J by 0 bases, leaving 13 bases between them. The CDR3 covers 16 residues. Germline CDR1 and CDR2: LGHDT and YNNKEL (reference sequence). CDR3 loop: CASSPPRRGSYNEQFF. CDR3 DNA: TGTGCCAGCAGCCCCCCGAGGCGAGGCTCCTACAATGAGCAGTTCTTC.